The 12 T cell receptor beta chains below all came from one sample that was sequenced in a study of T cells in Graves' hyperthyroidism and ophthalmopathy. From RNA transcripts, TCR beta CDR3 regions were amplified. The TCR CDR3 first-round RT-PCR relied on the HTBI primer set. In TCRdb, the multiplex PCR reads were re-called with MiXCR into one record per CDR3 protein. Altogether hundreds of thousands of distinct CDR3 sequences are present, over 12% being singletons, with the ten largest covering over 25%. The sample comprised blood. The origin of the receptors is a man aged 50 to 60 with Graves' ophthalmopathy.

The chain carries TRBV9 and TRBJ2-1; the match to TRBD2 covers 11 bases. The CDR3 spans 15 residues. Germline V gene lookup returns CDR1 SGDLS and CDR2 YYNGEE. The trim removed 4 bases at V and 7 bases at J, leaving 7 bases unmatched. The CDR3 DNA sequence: TGTGCCAGCAGCAGACTAGCGGGACACCAAAATGAGCAGTTCTTC. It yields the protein CASSRLAGHQNEQFF.

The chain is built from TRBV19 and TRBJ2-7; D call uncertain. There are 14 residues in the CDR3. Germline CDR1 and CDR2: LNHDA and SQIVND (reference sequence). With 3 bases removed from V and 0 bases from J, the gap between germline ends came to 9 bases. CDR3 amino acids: CASSMTAASYEQYF. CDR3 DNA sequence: TGTGCCAGTAGTATGACGGCAGCCTCCTACGAGCAGTACTTC.

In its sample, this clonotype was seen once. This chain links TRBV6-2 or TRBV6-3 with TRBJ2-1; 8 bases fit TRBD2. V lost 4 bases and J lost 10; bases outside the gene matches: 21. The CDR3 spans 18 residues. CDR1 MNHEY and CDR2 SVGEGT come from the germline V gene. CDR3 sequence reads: CASSSHYGLFGGVREQFF. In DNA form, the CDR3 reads TGTGCCAGCAGTTCGCACTACGGGTTATTCGGGGGGGTCAGGGAGCAGTTCTTC.

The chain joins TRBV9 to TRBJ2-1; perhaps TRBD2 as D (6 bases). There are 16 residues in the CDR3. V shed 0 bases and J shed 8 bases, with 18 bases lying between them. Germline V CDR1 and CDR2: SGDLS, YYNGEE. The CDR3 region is CASSVGPPLASYEQFF. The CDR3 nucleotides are TGTGCCAGCAGCGTAGGTCCCCCACTAGCTTCGTATGAGCAGTTCTTC. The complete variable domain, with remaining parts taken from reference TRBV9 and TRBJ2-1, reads DSGVTQTPKHLITATGQRVTLRCSPRSGDLSVYWYQQSLDQGLQFLIQYYNGEERAKGNILERFSAQQFPDLHSELNLSSLELGDSALYFCASSVGPPLASYEQFFGPGTRLTVL.

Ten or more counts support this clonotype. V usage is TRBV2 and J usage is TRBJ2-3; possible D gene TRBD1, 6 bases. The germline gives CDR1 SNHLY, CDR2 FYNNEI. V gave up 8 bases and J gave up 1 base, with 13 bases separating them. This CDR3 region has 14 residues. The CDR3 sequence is CASAQGWGTDTQYF. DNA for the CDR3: TGTGCCAGCGCACAGGGATGGGGCACAGATACGCAGTATTTT. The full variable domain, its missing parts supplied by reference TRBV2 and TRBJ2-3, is EPEVTQTPSHQVTQMGQEVILRCVPISNHLYFYWYRQILGQKVEFLVSFYNNEISEKSEIFDDQFSVERPDGSNFTLKIRSTKLEDSAMYFCASAQGWGTDTQYFGPGTRLTVL.

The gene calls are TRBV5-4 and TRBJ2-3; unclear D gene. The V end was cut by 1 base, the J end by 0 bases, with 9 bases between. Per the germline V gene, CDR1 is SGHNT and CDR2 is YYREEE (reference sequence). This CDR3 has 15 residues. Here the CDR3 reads CASSLPPPSTDTQYF. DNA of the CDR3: TGTGCCAGCAGCTTGCCTCCTCCGAGCACAGATACGCAGTATTTT.

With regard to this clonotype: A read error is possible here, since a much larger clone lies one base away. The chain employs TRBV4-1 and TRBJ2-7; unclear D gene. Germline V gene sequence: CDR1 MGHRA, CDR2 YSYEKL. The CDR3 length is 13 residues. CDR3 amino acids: CAGSQAFPYEQYF. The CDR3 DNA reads TGCGCCGGCAGCCAAGCATTTCCCTACGAGCAGTACTTC.

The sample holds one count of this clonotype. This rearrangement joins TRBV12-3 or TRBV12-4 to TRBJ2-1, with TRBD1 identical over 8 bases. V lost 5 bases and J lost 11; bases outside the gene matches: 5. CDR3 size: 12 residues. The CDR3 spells CASSPRTGQQFF. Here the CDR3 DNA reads TGTGCCAGCAGTCCAAGGACAGGGCAGCAGTTCTTC.

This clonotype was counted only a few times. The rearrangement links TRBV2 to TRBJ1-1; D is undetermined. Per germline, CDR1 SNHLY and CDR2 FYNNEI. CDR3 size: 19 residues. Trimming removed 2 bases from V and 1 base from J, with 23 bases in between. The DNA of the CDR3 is TGTGCCAGCAGTGAATCTCCCCCCGCGGCAGTCGGTCCGAACACTGAAGCTTTCTTT. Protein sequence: CASSESPPAAVGPNTEAFF.

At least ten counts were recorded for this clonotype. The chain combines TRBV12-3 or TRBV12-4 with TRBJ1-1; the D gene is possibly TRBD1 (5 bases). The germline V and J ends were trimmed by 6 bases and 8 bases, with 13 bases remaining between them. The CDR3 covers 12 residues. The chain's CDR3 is CASSRGKGEAFF. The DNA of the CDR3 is TGTGCCAGCAGCCGAGGGAAGGGGGAAGCTTTCTTT.

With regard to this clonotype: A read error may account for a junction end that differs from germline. This CDR3 reads CASRTDRGGNSPPHF. The DNA for the CDR3 is TGTGCCAGCAGAACCGACAGGGGCGGTAATTCACCCCCCCACTTT. The chain carries TRBV6-1 and TRBJ1-6, with 8 nucleotides matching TRBD1. This CDR3 region has 15 residues. CDR1 MNHNS and CDR2 SASEGT come from the germline V gene.

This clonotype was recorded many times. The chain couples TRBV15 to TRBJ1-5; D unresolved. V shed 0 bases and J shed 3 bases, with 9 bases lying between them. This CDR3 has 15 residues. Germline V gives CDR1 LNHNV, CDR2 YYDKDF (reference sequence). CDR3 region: CATSRDQNTNQPQHF. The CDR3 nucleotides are TGTGCCACCAGCAGAGATCAGAACACCAATCAGCCCCAGCATTTT.